Below are 20 T cell receptor beta chains sequenced from a single sample in a study of OX40 agonist ivuxolimab in advanced cancers. Some clones are missing from TCRdb's copy, which holds only in-frame ones; the method was immunoSEQ multiplex PCR. Of about 50,000 clones in the sample, roughly 86% are singletons; the top ten hold around 0.99%. The sequencing used CD4+ or CD8+ T cells sorted from blood, collected in a trial of the OX40 agonist ivuxolimab. Source of these receptors: an adult with an advanced solid tumor such as melanoma, head and neck, liver or kidney cancer.

V and J are TRBV5-6 and TRBJ2-5; D tentatively reads TRBD1 or TRBD2 (5 bases each). In germline, CDR1 is SGHDT, CDR2 YYEEEE. V was shortened by 2 bases and J by 5 bases, with 13 bases between the two germline ends. CDR3 length: 14 residues. In DNA, the CDR3 is TGTGCCAGCAGCTTCCAGCATGGGGACGAGACCCAGTACTTC. Its translation is CASSFQHGDETQYF.

The chain carries TRBV28 and TRBJ1-1; D might be TRBD1 (5 bases). V was shortened by 10 bases and J by 2 bases, with 8 bases between the two germline ends. Germline values: CDR1 MDHEN, CDR2 SYDVKM. The CDR3 consists of 11 residues. The CDR3 region has the DNA TGTGCCACAAGGGGTAACACTGAAGCTTTCTTT. As protein: CATRGNTEAFF.

J is TRBJ2-5 and V is TRBV7-2, with D unclear. Trimming removed 3 bases at V and 9 bases at J, with 14 bases between. The CDR3 is 13 residues long. Germline CDR1 SGHTA, CDR2 FQGNSA. CDR3 residues: CASSFYSLRAQYF. CDR3 nucleotide sequence: TGTGCCAGCAGCTTTTACTCGCTTAGGGCCCAGTACTTC.

This chain joins TRBV19 and TRBJ2-1; no definite D call. In germline, CDR1 is LNHDA, CDR2 SQIVND (reference sequence). Trimming stripped 8 bases from V and 5 bases from J, with 13 bases between. The CDR3 covers 13 residues. The CDR3 DNA reads TGTGCCAGTGAATCGTTACGGAACAATGAGCAGTTCTTC. Its translation is CASESLRNNEQFF.

This clone was picked up a small number of times. The chain employs TRBV6-1 and TRBJ1-2; no firm D call. Per germline, CDR1 MNHNS and CDR2 SASEGT. V shed 4 bases and J shed 0 bases, with 6 bases lying between them. The CDR3 totals 13 residues. The CDR3 reads CASSATANYGYTF. The CDR3 DNA follows: TGTGCCAGCAGTGCGACCGCTAACTATGGCTACACCTTC.

J is TRBJ1-4 and V is TRBV30; D ambiguous. The CDR3 contains 13 residues. The germline V gene has CDR1 GTSNPN and CDR2 SVGIG (reference sequence). The germline V and J ends were trimmed by 3 bases and 4 bases, with 9 bases remaining between them. The CDR3 loop reads CAWRLDGNEKLFF. The CDR3 nucleotides are TGTGCCTGGAGGCTCGACGGTAATGAAAAACTGTTTTTT.

The gene calls are TRBV6-5 and TRBJ2-2, with no clear D. This CDR3 comprises 13 residues. Trimming removed 2 bases at V and 4 bases at J, with 5 bases between. Germline lookup yields CDR1 MNHEY and CDR2 SVGAGI. This chain's CDR3 is CASSYPATGELFF. CDR3 bases: TGTGCCAGCAGTTACCCGGCCACCGGGGAGCTGTTTTTT.

The CDR3 spells CASSTPTGTGTQYF. In nucleotides, the CDR3 is TGTGCCAGCAGCACACCCACAGGGACCGGGACCCAGTACTTC. The chain employs TRBV7-8 and TRBJ2-5; D perhaps matches TRBD1 (6 bases). With 5 bases removed from V and 7 bases from J, the gap between germline ends came to 17 bases. This CDR3 contains 14 residues. Per the germline V gene, CDR1 is SGHVS and CDR2 is FQNEAQ.

This clone was seen once. The chain couples TRBV19 to TRBJ1-1; D is uncertain. V was shortened by 0 bases and J by 11 bases, with 19 bases between the two germline ends. CDR1 is LNHDA, CDR2 SQIVND, per germline (reference sequence). The CDR3 is 15 amino acids. This CDR3 is CASSIDLLASRRAFF. The CDR3 bases are TGTGCCAGTAGTATAGATCTGTTGGCCTCAAGGCGGGCTTTCTTT.

As to this clone: A read error may account for a junction end that differs from germline. The chain joins TRBV11-2 to TRBJ2-1, with D perhaps TRBD2 (5 bases). The germline gives CDR1 SGHAT, CDR2 FQNNGV. The CDR3 is made up of 14 amino acids. The chain's CDR3 is CASSSKRADLEPFF. Written as DNA, the CDR3 is TGTGCCAGCAGCTCAAAGAGGGCCGATCTGGAGCCGTTCTTC.

The rearrangement links TRBV11-2 to TRBJ2-1, with 8 bases aligning to TRBD2. V shed 4 bases, J shed 5 bases, and the junction held 10 bases outside the gene matches. CDR1 SGHAT and CDR2 FQNNGV come from the germline V gene. This CDR3 has 16 amino acids. CDR3 sequence (DNA): TGTGCCAGCAGCTCAATATCGGGAGGGTTCGACAATGAGCAGTTCTTC. This codes for CASSSISGGFDNEQFF. Using reference TRBV11-2 and TRBJ2-1 for the parts outside the CDR3, the full variable domain is EAGVAQSPRYKIIEKRQSVAFWCNPISGHATLYWYQQILGQGPKLLIQFQNNGVVDDSQLPKDRFSAERLKGVDSTLKIQPAKLEDSAVYLCASSSISGGFDNEQFFGPGTRLTVL.

The chain has TRBV7-9 and TRBJ1-5; no firm D call. The CDR3 runs 13 residues. CDR1 SEHNR and CDR2 FQNEAQ come from the germline V gene (reference sequence). V was shortened by 1 base and J by 4 bases, with 5 bases between the two germline ends. The CDR3 DNA reads as TGTGCCAGCAGCTTAGACGGTAATCAGCCCCAGCATTTT. It translates to CASSLDGNQPQHF.

The genes are TRBV9 and TRBJ2-5, with 10 bases lining up with TRBD1. The CDR3 runs to 16 residues. With 3 bases clipped from V and 3 bases from J, the junction kept 8 bases outside the gene matches. In germline, CDR1 is SGDLS, CDR2 YYNGEE. The CDR3 DNA reads TGTGCCAGCAGCGGGTTATTGACAGGGGGCGAAGAGACCCAGTACTTC. This codes for CASSGLLTGGEETQYF.

The chain recombines TRBV5-1 with TRBJ2-7; 11 bases match TRBD2. CDR3 length: 18 residues. Germline lookup yields CDR1 SGHRS and CDR2 YFSETQ. Germline trimming cut 4 bases from V and 4 bases from J; bases unmatched to any gene: 16. CDR3 in amino acids: CASSKGSPLAGGGYEQYF. CDR3 nucleotide sequence: TGCGCCAGCAGCAAGGGGTCCCCCCTAGCGGGAGGTGGATACGAGCAGTACTTC.

The V and J genes are TRBV14 and TRBJ2-7; tentatively, D is TRBD1 (6 bases). Germline CDR1 SGHDN, CDR2 FVKESK. The length of the CDR3 is 14 residues. With 2 bases removed from V and 7 bases from J, the gap between germline ends came to 15 bases. Written as DNA, the CDR3 is TGTGCCAGCAGCCAAAACAGGGCGTGGGGGGAGCAGTACTTC. It codes for CASSQNRAWGEQYF.

V and J are TRBV19 and TRBJ2-2, with 8 bases lining up with TRBD2. The J segment lost 3 bases and the V segment lost 7 bases, leaving 7 bases of the junction unmatched. The CDR3 contains 15 residues. The germline V gene has CDR1 LNHDA and CDR2 SQIVND (reference sequence). The CDR3 DNA reads as TGTGCCAGTAAGGAAAACGGGGGGGACACCGGGGAGCTGTTTTTT. Residues: CASKENGGDTGELFF. Combining the CDR3 with reference TRBV19 and TRBJ2-2 gives the whole variable domain DGGITQSPKYLFRKEGQNVTLSCEQNLNHDAMYWYRQDPGQGLRLIYYSQIVNDFQKGDIAEGYSVSREKKESFPLTVTSAQKNPTAFYLCASKENGGDTGELFFGEGSRLTVL.

The V call is TRBV7-6, the J call TRBJ2-1; TRBD2 agrees at 7 bases. The junction had 4 bases not matched to a gene; V was cut back by 2 bases and J by 9 bases. CDR3 size: 13 residues. In germline, CDR1 is SGHVS, CDR2 FNYEAQ. CDR3 in DNA: TGTGCCAGCAGCTTAACGGGAGGCGTTGAGCAGTTCTTC. Amino acids: CASSLTGGVEQFF.

This rearrangement joins TRBV4-3 to TRBJ2-5; maybe TRBD1 (6 bases). The CDR3 runs to 16 residues. Trimming stripped 2 bases from V and 5 bases from J, with 18 bases between. Germline assignment: CDR1 LGHNA and CDR2 YSLEER. In DNA form, the CDR3 reads TGCGCCAGCAGCCAAAACCCTGGGGGCGCAGGGGAGACCCAGTACTTC. Translated, it gives CASSQNPGGAGETQYF.

This chain uses TRBV4-1 with TRBJ2-7; possibly TRBD2 for D (5 bases). Germline V lookup: CDR1 MGHRA, CDR2 YSYEKL. The CDR3 contains 14 residues. V dropped 1 base and J dropped 2 bases, with 9 bases sitting between them. The CDR3 loop is CASSQVERTYEQYF. The CDR3, as DNA: TGCGCCAGCAGCCAAGTCGAGCGGACCTACGAGCAGTACTTC.

This chain joins TRBV7-9 and TRBJ1-3, with TRBD1 matching 7 bases. The CDR3 length is 15 residues. Germline CDR1 and CDR2: SEHNR and FQNEAQ (reference sequence). V shed 2 bases, J shed 4 bases, and the junction held 5 bases outside the gene matches. In nucleotides, the CDR3 is TGTGCCAGCAGCTTAACCAGGGGGGTCGGAAACACCATATATTTT. Encoded protein: CASSLTRGVGNTIYF.